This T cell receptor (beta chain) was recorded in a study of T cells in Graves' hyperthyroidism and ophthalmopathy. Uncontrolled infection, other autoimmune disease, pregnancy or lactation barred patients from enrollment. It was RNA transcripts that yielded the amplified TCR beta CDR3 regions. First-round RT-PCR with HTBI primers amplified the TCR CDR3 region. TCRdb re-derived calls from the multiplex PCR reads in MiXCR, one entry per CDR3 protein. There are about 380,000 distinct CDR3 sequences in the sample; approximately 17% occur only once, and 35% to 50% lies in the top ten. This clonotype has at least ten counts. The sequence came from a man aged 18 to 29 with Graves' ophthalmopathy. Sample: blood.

The CDR3 sequence is CASSFSYEQYF. CDR3 nucleotides: TGTGCCAGCAGCTTCTCCTACGAGCAGTACTTC. This chain connects TRBV7-9 to TRBJ2-7, with no clear D. This CDR3 comprises 11 residues. V lost 3 bases, J lost 0 bases, and 0 bases lay in between. CDR1 and CDR2 (germline): SEHNR, FQNEAQ (reference sequence).